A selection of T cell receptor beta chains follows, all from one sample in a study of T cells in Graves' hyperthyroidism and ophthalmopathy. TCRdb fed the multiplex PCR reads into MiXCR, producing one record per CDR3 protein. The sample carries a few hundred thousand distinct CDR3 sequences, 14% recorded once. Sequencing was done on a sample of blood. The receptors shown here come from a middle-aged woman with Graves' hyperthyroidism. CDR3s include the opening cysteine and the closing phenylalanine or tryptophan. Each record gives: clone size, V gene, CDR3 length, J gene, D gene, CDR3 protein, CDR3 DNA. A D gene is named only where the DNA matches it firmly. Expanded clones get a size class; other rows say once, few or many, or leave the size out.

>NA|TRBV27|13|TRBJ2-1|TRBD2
CASSFSGRNEQFF
TGTGCCAGCAGTTTTAGCGGGAGAAATGAGCAGTTCTTC
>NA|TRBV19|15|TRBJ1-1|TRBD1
CASSIVPGGETEAFF
TGTGCCAGTAGTATAGTTCCAGGGGGAGAGACTGAAGCTTTCTTT
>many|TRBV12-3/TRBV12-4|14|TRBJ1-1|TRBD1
CASGDSSINTEAFF
TGTGCCAGCGGGGACAGTTCCATCAACACTGAAGCTTTCTTT
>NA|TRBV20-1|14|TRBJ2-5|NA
CSALEGRGGETQYF
TGCAGTGCCCTAGAAGGGAGGGGGGGAGAGACCCAGTACTTC
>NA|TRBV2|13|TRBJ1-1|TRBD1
CASREQGQTEAFF
TGTGCCAGCAGGGAACAGGGGCAGACTGAAGCTTTCTTT
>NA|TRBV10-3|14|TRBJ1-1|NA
CAIRNGGGDTEAFF
TGTGCCATCAGGAACGGCGGGGGTGACACTGAAGCTTTCTTT
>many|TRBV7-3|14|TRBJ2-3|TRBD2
CASSRSGNTDTQYF
TGTGCCAGCAGCCGTAGCGGGAACACAGATACGCAGTATTTT
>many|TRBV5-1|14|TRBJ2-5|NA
CASSLASGTETQYF
TGCGCCAGCAGCTTGGCTTCTGGGACAGAGACCCAGTACTTC
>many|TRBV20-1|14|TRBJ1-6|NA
CSAFAEGAGSPLHF
TGCAGTGCTTTCGCGGAGGGAGCAGGTTCACCCCTCCACTTT
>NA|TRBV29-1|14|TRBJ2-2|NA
CSVVSGDNTGELFF
TGCAGCGTTGTATCAGGGGATAACACCGGGGAGCTGTTTTTT
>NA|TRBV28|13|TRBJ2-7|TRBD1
CASSSDREEEQYF
TGTGCCAGCAGCTCCGACAGGGAAGAGGAGCAGTACTTC
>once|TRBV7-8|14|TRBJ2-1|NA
CASSQDPALNEQFF
TGCGCCAGCAGCCAAGACCCAGCGCTTAATGAGCAGTTCTTC
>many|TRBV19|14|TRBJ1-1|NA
CASSMGYGNTEAFF
TGTGCCAGTAGTATGGGGTACGGGAACACTGAAGCTTTCTTT